Here is one T cell receptor beta chain with its context. Germline CDR1 and CDR2: GTSNPN and SVGIG (reference sequence). The V gene lost 1 base and the J gene lost 5 bases, with 11 bases spanning the gap. The CDR3 is made up of 14 amino acids. This sample is drawn from a study of blood T cell repertoires in COVID-19. Data came from immunoSEQ multiplex PCR; TCRdb stores just in-frame clones and leaves some out. The sample lists over 150,000 clones, around 84% occurring once. Material for sequencing was peripheral blood. The chain combines TRBV30 with TRBJ1-4, with no clear D. This TCR came from a man aged 35-49 years with acute or convalescent COVID-19. CDR3 in amino acids: CAWSENQHNEKLFF. The CDR3 nucleotides read TGTGCCTGGAGTGAAAATCAACACAATGAAAAACTGTTTTTT.